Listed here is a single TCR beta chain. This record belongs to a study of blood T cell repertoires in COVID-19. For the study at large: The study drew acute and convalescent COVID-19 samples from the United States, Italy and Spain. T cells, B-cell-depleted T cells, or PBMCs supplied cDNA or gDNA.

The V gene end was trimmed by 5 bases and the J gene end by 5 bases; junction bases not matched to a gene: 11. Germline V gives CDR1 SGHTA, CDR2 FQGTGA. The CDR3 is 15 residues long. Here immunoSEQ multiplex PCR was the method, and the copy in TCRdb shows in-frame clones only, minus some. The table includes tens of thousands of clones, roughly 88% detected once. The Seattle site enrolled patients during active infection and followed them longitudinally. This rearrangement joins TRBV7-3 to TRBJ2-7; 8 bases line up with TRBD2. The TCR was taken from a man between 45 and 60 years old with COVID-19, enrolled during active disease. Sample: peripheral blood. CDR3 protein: CASSRGGSGIDEQYF. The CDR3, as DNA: TGTGCCAGCAGCCGCGGGGGTAGCGGGATAGACGAGCAGTACTTC.